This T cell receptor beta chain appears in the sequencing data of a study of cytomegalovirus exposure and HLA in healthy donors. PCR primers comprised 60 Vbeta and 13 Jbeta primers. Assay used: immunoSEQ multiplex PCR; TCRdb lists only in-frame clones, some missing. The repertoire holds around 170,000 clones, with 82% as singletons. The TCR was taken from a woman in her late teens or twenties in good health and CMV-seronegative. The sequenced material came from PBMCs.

The CDR3 loop reads CASSWGTPNYGYTF. In DNA form, the CDR3 reads TGTGCCAGCAGCTGGGGGACACCTAACTATGGCTACACCTTC. The chain couples TRBV5-6 to TRBJ1-2; D may be TRBD1 (6 bases). This CDR3 is built from 14 residues. Trimming cost V 3 bases and J 0 bases, with 9 bases left between them. Germline V gene sequence: CDR1 SGHDT, CDR2 YYEEEE.